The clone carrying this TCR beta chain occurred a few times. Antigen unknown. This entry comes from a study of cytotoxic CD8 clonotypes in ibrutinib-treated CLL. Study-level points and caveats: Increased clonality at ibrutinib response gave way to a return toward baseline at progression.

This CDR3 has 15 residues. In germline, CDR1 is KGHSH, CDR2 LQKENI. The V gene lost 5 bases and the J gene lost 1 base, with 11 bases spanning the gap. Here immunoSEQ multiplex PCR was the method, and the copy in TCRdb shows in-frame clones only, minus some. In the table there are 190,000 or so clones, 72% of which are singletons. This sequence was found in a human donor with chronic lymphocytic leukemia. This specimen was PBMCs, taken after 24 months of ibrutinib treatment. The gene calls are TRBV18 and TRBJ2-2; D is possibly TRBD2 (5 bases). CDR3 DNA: TGTGCCAGCTCAAAGGACTCGATGAACACCGGGGAGCTGTTTTTT. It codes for CASSKDSMNTGELFF.